Following are 5 T cell receptor beta chains from one sample sequenced in a study of T cells in tuberculosis. Data came from immunoSEQ multiplex PCR; TCRdb stores just in-frame clones and leaves some out. Among more than 70,000 clones listed, roughly 88% were seen once. After thawing and overnight rest, PBMC were stained with GMM-loaded CD1B tetramer, viability dye and anti-CD3 for sorting. The lipid loaded on the CD1B tetramers was C32 glucose monomycolate from Rhodococcus equi. Sequencing was done on a sample of CD1b-GMM tetramer-negative cells sorted from PBMCs. The receptors stem from an adult woman with latent tuberculosis.

CDR3 protein: CSVPTGDMNTEAFF. DNA of the CDR3: TGCAGCGTCCCCACCGGAGATATGAACACTGAAGCTTTCTTT. The chain links TRBV29-1 to TRBJ1-1; D gene unclear. Germline lookup yields CDR1 SQVTM and CDR2 ANQGSEA. The CDR3 runs to 14 residues. V lost 6 bases and J 0 bases, leaving 14 bases between the germline ends.

The chain combines TRBV19 with TRBJ2-1; 9 bases are a match to TRBD1. The V segment lost 5 bases and the J segment 3 bases; nucleotides outside the gene matches: 2. From germline, CDR1 is LNHDA and CDR2 SQIVND (reference sequence). This CDR3 is built from 14 residues. CDR3 amino acids: CASSHRGHYNEQFF. The CDR3 DNA reads as TGTGCCAGTAGTCACAGGGGGCACTACAATGAGCAGTTCTTC.

J is TRBJ1-1 and V is TRBV7-8; D call uncertain. Trimming cost V 5 bases and J 0 bases, with 4 bases left between them. The CDR3 has 12 amino acids. CDR1 is SGHVS and CDR2 is FQNEAQ in the germline V gene. In DNA form, the CDR3 reads TGTGCCAGCAGCGTATTGAACACTGAAGCTTTCTTT. This sequence encodes CASSVLNTEAFF.

This chain links TRBV6-1 with TRBJ2-7, with 8 bases that match TRBD1. V lost 6 bases, J lost 0 bases, and 1 base stayed unmatched. Germline V lookup: CDR1 MNHNS, CDR2 SASEGT. The CDR3 covers 13 residues. CDR3 nucleotides: TGTGCCAGCAGGGGGACAGGCTCCTACGAGCAGTACGTC. This codes for CASRGTGSYEQYV.

The rearrangement uses TRBV5-6 and TRBJ2-3; possible D gene TRBD2, 6 bases. CDR3 length: 14 residues. From germline, CDR1 is SGHDT and CDR2 YYEEEE. Trimming stripped 3 bases from V and 11 bases from J, with 19 bases between. The CDR3 coding sequence is TGTGCCAGCAGCTCCTCGGGGGTGCCAGACGTGCAGTATTTT. Protein: CASSSSGVPDVQYF.